This passage covers 29 T cell receptor beta chains from one sample sequenced in a study of beta chain features in type 1 diabetes. Study results and caveats: People with Type 1 diabetes carried modestly yet significantly shorter TCRB CDR3s in all four CD4+ subsets.

Of the isolated RNA, all was reverse transcribed, and so the sequenced material was expressed TCRB transcripts. Profiled with immunoSEQ multiplex PCR; TCRdb holds only in-frame clones, not every one. Of 150,000 to 180,000 clones in the sample, approximately 10% were seen once. Their antigen targets remain unknown. The sequenced sample consisted of central memory CD4+ T cells from blood. Receptors originate from a young man with type 1 diabetes.

This clone was observed a few times. This rearrangement joins TRBV7-2 to TRBJ2-7, with D possibly TRBD2 on 5 matching bases. Trimming took off 5 bases at V and 2 bases at J, with 13 bases between the two ends. CDR1 and CDR2 (germline): SGHTA, FQGNSA. The CDR3 runs 14 residues. CDR3 bases: TGTGCCAGCAGCCTCGGACTGCGAACCTACGAGCAGTACTTC. Protein product: CASSLGLRTYEQYF.

The table lists this clone with a few counts. V usage is TRBV2 and J usage is TRBJ1-5, with D tentatively TRBD1 (5 bases). Germline values: CDR1 SNHLY, CDR2 FYNNEI. Deletions cut 5 bases from V and 4 bases from J, with 15 bases between. The CDR3 totals 15 residues. The CDR3 bases are TGTGCCAGCAGTCCAACGGGACTTACGAATCAGCCCCAGCATTTT. Translated: CASSPTGLTNQPQHF. Variable domain in full (rest from reference TRBV2 and TRBJ1-5): EPEVTQTPSHQVTQMGQEVILRCVPISNHLYFYWYRQILGQKVEFLVSFYNNEISEKSEIFDDQFSVERPDGSNFTLKIRSTKLEDSAMYFCASSPTGLTNQPQHFGDGTRLSIL.

The rearrangement links TRBV7-8 to TRBJ2-7; 7 positions match TRBD1. The trim removed 1 base at V and 0 bases at J, leaving 9 bases unmatched. In germline, CDR1 is SGHVS, CDR2 FQNEAQ. The CDR3 sequence is 17 residues long. The CDR3 DNA reads TGTGCCAGCAGCTTAGTAGGACAGGTGCTGAGCTCCTACGAGCAGTACTTC. This sequence encodes CASSLVGQVLSSYEQYF.

This clone was detected ten times or more. The rearrangement joins TRBV28 to TRBJ1-4, with unresolved D. V was shortened by 6 bases and J by 13 bases, with 9 bases between the two germline ends. Germline CDR1 is MDHEN and CDR2 is SYDVKM. The length of the CDR3 is 10 residues. Written as DNA, the CDR3 is TGTGCCAGCAGCTCGGGTAGACTGTTTTTT. It encodes CASSSGRLFF.

This clone was picked up a small number of times. The rearrangement uses TRBV11-2 and TRBJ2-3, with 13 bases fitting TRBD2. Trimming removed 2 bases from V and 6 bases from J; junction bases left unmatched: 8. Germline V gene lookup returns CDR1 SGHAT and CDR2 FQNNGV. There are 17 residues in the CDR3. The CDR3 reads CASSLKWTSGSMDTQYF. In DNA form, the CDR3 reads TGTGCCAGCAGCTTAAAGTGGACTAGCGGGAGTATGGATACGCAGTATTTT.

The gene calls are TRBV28 and TRBJ1-5; 9 bases are a match to TRBD1. After removal of 8 bases from V and 6 bases from J, the junction contained 5 bases not matched to a gene. The CDR3 is 13 residues long. The germline V gene encodes CDR1 MDHEN and CDR2 SYDVKM. CDR3 region: CASGTGSRQPQHF. CDR3 nucleotides: TGTGCCAGCGGGACAGGGTCGCGTCAGCCCCAGCATTTT.

The chain's CDR3 is CASAQGGHTGELFF. The DNA for the CDR3 is TGTGCCTCCGCTCAGGGAGGGCACACCGGGGAGCTGTTTTTT. The V and J genes are TRBV19 and TRBJ2-2; TRBD2 agrees at 7 bases. Germline V gene data show CDR1 as LNHDA and CDR2 as SQIVND (reference sequence). The J segment lost 3 bases and the V segment lost 11 bases, leaving 9 bases of the junction unmatched. This CDR3 contains 14 residues. Drawing the rest from reference TRBV19 and TRBJ2-2, the complete variable domain is DGGITQSPKYLFRKEGQNVTLSCEQNLNHDAMYWYRQDPGQGLRLIYYSQIVNDFQKGDIAEGYSVSREKKESFPLTVTSAQKNPTAFYLCASAQGGHTGELFFGEGSRLTVL.

The chain links TRBV5-1 to TRBJ2-1; a weak D match, TRBD2 (5 bases). Germline V CDR1 and CDR2: SGHRS, YFSETQ. The CDR3 runs 16 residues. V dropped 4 bases and J dropped 3 bases, with 17 bases sitting between them. The CDR3 bases are TGCGCCAGCAGCCGTGAGGACTCGTCAAACTACAATGAGCAGTTCTTC. It is translated as CASSREDSSNYNEQFF.

This clone was counted only a few times. V and J are TRBV5-8 and TRBJ2-3, with a tentative D call TRBD1 (7 bases). This CDR3 contains 15 residues. In germline, CDR1 is SGHTS, CDR2 YDEGEE. The germline V and J ends were trimmed by 4 bases and 2 bases, with 14 bases remaining between them. The CDR3 nucleotides read TGTGCCAGCAGCCCGGGGGACAGCCCCACAGATACGCAGTATTTT. It encodes CASSPGDSPTDTQYF.

This clone appeared a few times. The chain has TRBV5-4 and TRBJ2-1; 13 nucleotides line up with TRBD2. The germline CDR1 and CDR2 sequences are SGHNT and YYREEE (reference sequence). CDR3 length: 16 amino acids. V lost 1 base and J lost 8; bases outside the gene matches: 6. The CDR3 sequence is CASSLRLAGGLDEQFF. Written as DNA, the CDR3 is TGTGCCAGCAGCTTGCGACTAGCGGGAGGTTTGGATGAGCAGTTCTTC.

The chain uses TRBV9 and TRBJ1-3, with TRBD1 matching 7 bases. The CDR3 spans 15 residues. With 7 bases clipped from V and 4 bases from J, the junction kept 11 bases outside the gene matches. Germline V gene sequence: CDR1 SGDLS, CDR2 YYNGEE. The CDR3: CASSTVRTGGNTIYF. The CDR3 DNA sequence: TGTGCCAGCTCAACCGTTCGGACAGGAGGAAACACCATATATTTT. The full variable domain, rest sourced from reference TRBV9 and TRBJ1-3, is DSGVTQTPKHLITATGQRVTLRCSPRSGDLSVYWYQQSLDQGLQFLIQYYNGEERAKGNILERFSAQQFPDLHSELNLSSLELGDSALYFCASSTVRTGGNTIYFGEGSWLTVV.

This clone was detected only a few times. The chain couples TRBV19 to TRBJ1-1; D is undetermined. The germline gives CDR1 LNHDA, CDR2 SQIVND (reference sequence). Between the trimmed V and J ends, which lost 8 bases and 0 bases, there was a span of 10 bases. The CDR3 extends over 13 amino acids. CDR3 sequence (DNA): TGTGCCAGTGGAGGGTTTGTGAACACTGAAGCTTTCTTT. Translation gives CASGGFVNTEAFF.

This clone has a handful of counts. The V call is TRBV7-2, the J call TRBJ2-2; D is perhaps TRBD2 (5 bases). The V and J ends lost 2 bases and 3 bases respectively, with 7 bases between them. This CDR3 spans 14 amino acids. The germline V gene encodes CDR1 SGHTA and CDR2 FQGNSA. The DNA for the CDR3 is TGTGCCAGCAGCTTAAACGGGGACACCGGGGAGCTGTTTTTT. It specifies CASSLNGDTGELFF.

This clone was found a few times. The chain has TRBV15 and TRBJ2-1; TRBD1 matches at 11 bases. Germline values: CDR1 LNHNV, CDR2 YYDKDF (reference sequence). The CDR3 spans 17 residues. V gave up 1 base and J gave up 4 bases; unmatched junction bases: 6. CDR3 protein: CATSRAVGTGGYNEQFF. The CDR3 nucleotides read TGTGCCACCAGCAGAGCTGTGGGGACAGGGGGTTACAATGAGCAGTTCTTC.

There are a few counts of this clone. The chain has TRBV5-4 and TRBJ2-1, with TRBD2 matching over 7 bases. This CDR3 has 16 residues. V dropped 0 bases and J dropped 1; count of bases not matched to a gene: 4. Looked up from germline, CDR1 is SGHNT and CDR2 is YYREEE (reference sequence). CDR3 amino acids: CASSLDGGGSYNEQFF. As DNA, the CDR3 is TGTGCCAGCAGCTTGGATGGGGGGGGTTCCTACAATGAGCAGTTCTTC.

The rearrangement links TRBV2 to TRBJ2-3; maybe TRBD1 (5 bases). CDR1 SNHLY and CDR2 FYNNEI come from the germline V gene. Trimming took off 6 bases at V and 0 bases at J, with 10 bases between the two ends. This CDR3 spans 14 amino acids. The CDR3 DNA reads TGTGCCAGCAGAGTAGACAGTAGCACAGATACGCAGTATTTT. It codes for CASRVDSSTDTQYF.

The chain has TRBV29-1 and TRBJ2-5; 9 bases line up with TRBD2. This CDR3 region has 13 residues. Germline V CDR1 and CDR2: SQVTM, ANQGSEA. CDR3 sequence (DNA): TGCAGTGCCCAAGCGGGAGGCGGGGAGACCCAGTACTTC. The encoded protein is CSAQAGGGETQYF.

This clone was detected a few times. The rearrangement uses TRBV19 and TRBJ2-7; a weak D match, TRBD2 (6 bases). The germline V gene has CDR1 LNHDA and CDR2 SQIVND (reference sequence). Trimming pared 4 bases from V and 6 bases from J, leaving 19 bases between. There are 15 residues in the CDR3. DNA of the CDR3: TGTGCCAGTAGTACCTCCGGGACTTTTAGGGGCGAGCAGTACTTC. Protein sequence: CASSTSGTFRGEQYF.

This clone was observed a few times. The chain links TRBV7-8 to TRBJ2-7; 13 positions agree with TRBD2. The germline V gene has CDR1 SGHVS and CDR2 FQNEAQ. J gave up 4 bases and V 4 bases, and 7 bases lay outside the gene matches. This CDR3 has 16 amino acids. The chain's CDR3 is CASSSPSTSGRYEQYF. The CDR3 nucleotides read TGTGCCAGCAGCTCCCCGTCGACTAGCGGGAGGTACGAGCAGTACTTC.

The chain couples TRBV7-9 to TRBJ2-7, with 7 bases that match TRBD2. Germline CDR1 reads SEHNR; CDR2 reads FQNEAQ (reference sequence). V gave up 3 bases and J gave up 7 bases; unmatched junction bases: 12. The CDR3 totals 15 residues. CDR3 DNA: TGTGCCAGCAGCTTGCGGGCGGGAGCGTCAAGAGAGCAGTACTTC. Translated: CASSLRAGASREQYF.

This clone turned up a few times. For the CDR3, the DNA is TGTGCCGGAAAGACAGGAGTTGACACTGAAGCTTTCTTT. This gives the protein CAGKTGVDTEAFF. V gene TRBV6-1 combines with J gene TRBJ1-1; the D gene is possibly TRBD1 (6 bases). Germline V gene lookup returns CDR1 MNHNS and CDR2 SASEGT. This CDR3 is built from 13 residues. Trimming took off 11 bases at V and 3 bases at J, with 16 bases between the two ends.

This clone was seen a few times. DNA for the CDR3: TGTGCCAGCAGTCGCCATGTTAACAGGGGCACTGAAGCTTTCTTT. The encoded protein is CASSRHVNRGTEAFF. This sequence joins TRBV28 and TRBJ1-1, with 7 positions matching TRBD1. The CDR3 extends over 15 amino acids. Germline assignment: CDR1 MDHEN and CDR2 SYDVKM. J was trimmed by 4 bases and V by 5 bases; bases with no gene match: 10. Looking up the rest from reference TRBV28 and TRBJ1-1 gives the full variable domain: DVKVTQSSRYLVKRTGEKVFLECVQDMDHENMFWYRQDPGLGLRLIYFSYDVKMKEKGDIPEGYSVSREKKERFSLILESASTNQTSMYLCASSRHVNRGTEAFFGQGTRLTVV.

This clone has a handful of counts. This chain connects TRBV5-1 to TRBJ2-5, with 7 bases identical to TRBD2. This CDR3 has 13 amino acids. Trimming took 4 bases from V and 5 from J; bases not matched to a gene: 5. Germline loops: CDR1 SGHRS, CDR2 YFSETQ. The CDR3 coding sequence is TGCGCCAGCAGCAGGACTAGAGAGGAGACCCAGTACTTC. Its translation: CASSRTREETQYF. The full variable domain, its missing parts supplied by reference TRBV5-1 and TRBJ2-5, is KAGVTQTPRYLIKTRGQQVTLSCSPISGHRSVSWYQQTPGQGLQFLFEYFSETQRNKGNFPGRFSGRQFSNSRSEMNVSTLELGDSALYLCASSRTREETQYFGPGTRLLVL.

The chain has TRBV5-1 and TRBJ2-5, with TRBD1 matching 10 bases. The CDR3 sequence is 15 residues long. Germline V gives CDR1 SGHRS, CDR2 YFSETQ. The J segment lost 3 bases and the V segment lost 4 bases, leaving 6 bases of the junction unmatched. This chain's CDR3 is CASSRTGTGEETQYF. Here the CDR3 DNA reads TGCGCCAGCAGCAGAACCGGGACAGGGGAAGAGACCCAGTACTTC.

The J gene is TRBJ2-3, the V gene TRBV9; 13 bases agree with TRBD2. Losses at the gene ends were 7 bases for V and 5 bases for J; bases not matched to a gene: 4. CDR1 is SGDLS, CDR2 YYNGEE, per germline. CDR3 length: 14 amino acids. The CDR3 protein is CASDRLAGGDTQYF. In DNA, the CDR3 is TGTGCCAGCGATCGACTAGCGGGAGGAGATACGCAGTATTTT.

In its sample, this clone was seen a few times. The rearrangement joins TRBV10-3 to TRBJ2-3; unclear D gene. The CDR3 is 15 residues long. The V end lost 2 bases, the J end lost 0 bases, and 9 bases lay between the germline ends. Germline lookup yields CDR1 ENHRY and CDR2 SYGVKD. CDR3 amino acids: CAISETTKSTDTQYF. The CDR3 coding sequence is TGTGCCATCAGTGAGACTACCAAGAGCACAGATACGCAGTATTTT.

The rearrangement uses TRBV2 and TRBJ2-1; a weak D match, TRBD1 (6 bases). Trimming left V 11 bases short and J 6 bases short, with 23 bases between. This CDR3 comprises 15 residues. Germline CDR1 SNHLY, CDR2 FYNNEI. CDR3 region: CARSSRQRGFNEQFF. As DNA, the CDR3 is TGTGCCCGTTCATCGCGCCAGAGGGGGTTCAATGAGCAGTTCTTC.

This clone was observed a handful of times. The chain links TRBV28 to TRBJ1-5; 7 bases are shared with TRBD1. Germline CDR1 and CDR2: MDHEN and SYDVKM. With V trimmed by 10 bases and J by 7 bases, 7 bases remained unmatched. The CDR3 spans 12 residues. The CDR3 nucleotides read TGTGCCATTAAGGGACAGACCCAGCCCCAGCATTTT. This encodes CAIKGQTQPQHF.

The J gene is TRBJ2-7, the V gene TRBV7-9, with 13 bases identical to TRBD2. The ends lost 4 bases at V and 6 bases at J; junction bases unmatched: 3. Germline CDR1 SEHNR, CDR2 FQNEAQ (reference sequence). The CDR3 sequence is 14 residues long. The chain's CDR3 is CASSWRLAGGEQYF. The DNA for the CDR3 is TGTGCCAGCAGCTGGAGACTAGCGGGAGGCGAGCAGTACTTC.